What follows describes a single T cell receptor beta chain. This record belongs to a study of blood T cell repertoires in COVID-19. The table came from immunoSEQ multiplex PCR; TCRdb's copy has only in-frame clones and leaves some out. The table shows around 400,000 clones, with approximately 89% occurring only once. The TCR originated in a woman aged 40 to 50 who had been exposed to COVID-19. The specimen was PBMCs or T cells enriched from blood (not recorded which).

The CDR3 region has the DNA TGTGCCAGCAGCCTACTCAGCGGGAGTGGTTACAATGAGCAGTTCTTC. Protein sequence: CASSLLSGSGYNEQFF. This sequence joins TRBV3-1 (or the pseudogene TRBV3-2) and TRBJ2-1, with 8 positions matching TRBD2. Germline values: CDR1 LGHDT, CDR2 YNNKEL (reference sequence). After removal of 4 bases from V and 4 bases from J, the junction contained 9 bases not matched to a gene. The CDR3 has 16 residues.